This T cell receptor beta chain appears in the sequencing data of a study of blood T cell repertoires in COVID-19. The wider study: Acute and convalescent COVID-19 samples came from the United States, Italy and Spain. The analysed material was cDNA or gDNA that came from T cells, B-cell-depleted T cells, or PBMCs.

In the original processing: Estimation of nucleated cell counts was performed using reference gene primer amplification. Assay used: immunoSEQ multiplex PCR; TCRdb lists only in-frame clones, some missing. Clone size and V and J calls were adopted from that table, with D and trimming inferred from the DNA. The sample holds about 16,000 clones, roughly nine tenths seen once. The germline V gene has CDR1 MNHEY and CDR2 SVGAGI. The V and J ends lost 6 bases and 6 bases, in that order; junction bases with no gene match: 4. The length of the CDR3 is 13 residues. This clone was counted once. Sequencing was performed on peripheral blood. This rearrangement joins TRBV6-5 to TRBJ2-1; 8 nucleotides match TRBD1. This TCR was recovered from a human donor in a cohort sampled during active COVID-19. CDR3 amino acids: CASSDRGGNEQFF. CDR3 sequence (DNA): TGTGCCAGCAGCGACAGGGGAGGCAATGAGCAGTTCTTC.